Shown below are 29 T cell receptor beta chains from a single sample sequenced in a study of CD8 T cells in Susac syndrome. RNA, at about 0.45 to 1 ug, was reverse transcribed with random hexamers. TCRdb itself ran the immunoSEQ multiplex PCR reads through MiXCR, one entry per CDR3 protein. Of 150,000 to 200,000 distinct CDR3 sequences detected, roughly nine tenths appear once; the ten largest clones hold over 0.075%. Sequencing was done on a sample of CD4+ T cells from PBMCs. The source is a human donor with Susac syndrome.

V usage is TRBV29-1 and J usage is TRBJ1-1, with TRBD1 matching over 8 bases. V lost 7 bases, J lost 1 base, and 8 bases stayed unmatched. The germline CDR1 and CDR2 sequences are SQVTM and ANQGSEA. The CDR3 sequence is 14 residues long. CDR3 in amino acids: CSGSIGTGNTEAFF. The CDR3 DNA sequence: TGCAGCGGCTCTATAGGGACAGGGAACACTGAAGCTTTCTTT.

The rearrangement uses TRBV29-1 and TRBJ1-2; the match to TRBD1 covers 9 bases. Trimming cost V 6 bases and J 12 bases; bases outside gene matches: 8. Germline CDR1 SQVTM, CDR2 ANQGSEA. CDR3 length: 11 amino acids. CDR3 in amino acids: CSVRTGADDTF. DNA for the CDR3: TGCAGCGTGAGGACAGGGGCTGATGACACCTTC.

V gene TRBV3-1 combines with J gene TRBJ1-2; possible D gene TRBD1, 6 bases. The CDR3 sequence is 15 residues long. The germline V gene encodes CDR1 LGHDT and CDR2 YNNKEL (reference sequence). V was clipped by 0 bases and J by 7 bases, with 15 bases between them. The CDR3 reads CASSQDLTGALGYTF. The CDR3, as DNA: TGTGCCAGCAGCCAAGATCTTACGGGGGCTCTTGGCTACACCTTC.

This chain links TRBV18 with TRBJ2-1; D is ambiguous. With 3 bases removed from V and 2 bases from J, the gap between germline ends came to 11 bases. CDR1 and CDR2 (germline): KGHSH, LQKENI. This CDR3 comprises 15 residues. The CDR3 spells CASSPALLPYNEQFF. As DNA, the CDR3 is TGTGCCAGCTCACCCGCCCTCCTCCCCTACAATGAGCAGTTCTTC.

The chain recombines TRBV13 with TRBJ2-1, with D possibly being TRBD2 (5 bases). Germline V gene data show CDR1 as PRHDT and CDR2 as FYEKMQ (reference sequence). Trimming removed 8 bases from V and 5 bases from J, with 16 bases in between. CDR3 length equals 14 residues. The CDR3: CASAQLASNNEQFF. The DNA for the CDR3 is TGTGCCAGCGCACAGCTTGCTAGCAACAATGAGCAGTTCTTC.

The chain combines TRBV20-1 with TRBJ2-3; D call uncertain. Trimming cost V 7 bases and J 2 bases, with 10 bases left between them. This CDR3 spans 12 amino acids. The germline gives CDR1 DFQATT, CDR2 SNEGSKA (reference sequence). The CDR3 region has the DNA TGCAGTGGAGTAGAAAACACAGATACGCAGTATTTT. Translating gives CSGVENTDTQYF.

The chain uses TRBV24-1 and TRBJ1-5; D gene uncertain. The length of the CDR3 is 17 residues. V shed 1 base and J shed 1 base, with 13 bases lying between them. CDR1 is KGHDR, CDR2 SFDVKD, per germline. CDR3 sequence reads: CATSDLYGWKSNQPQHF. Here the CDR3 DNA reads TGTGCCACCAGTGATTTATACGGGTGGAAAAGCAATCAGCCCCAGCATTTT.

This chain uses TRBV20-1 with TRBJ1-3; tentative D call: TRBD1 (6 bases). V lost 6 bases and J 1 base, leaving 10 bases between the germline ends. This CDR3 is 13 amino acids long. Germline V gene sequence: CDR1 DFQATT, CDR2 SNEGSKA (reference sequence). The CDR3 nucleotides read TGCAGTGCCCAGGGGAATTCTGGAAACACCATATATTTT. It yields the protein CSAQGNSGNTIYF.

The chain has TRBV7-9 and TRBJ1-1, with a weak D call TRBD1 (5 bases). V shed 5 bases and J shed 7 bases, with 8 bases lying between them. This CDR3 region has 11 residues. CDR1 and CDR2 (germline): SEHNR, FQNEAQ (reference sequence). CDR3 DNA: TGTGCCAGCAGCCAAAGGGGTGAAGCTTTCTTT. This sequence encodes CASSQRGEAFF. Together with reference TRBV7-9 and TRBJ1-1, the CDR3 gives the full variable domain: DTGVSQNPRHKITKRGQNVTFRCDPISEHNRLYWYRQTLGQGPEFLTYFQNEAQLEKSRLLSDRFSAERPKGSFSTLEIQRTEQGDSAMYLCASSQRGEAFFGQGTRLTVV.

The rearrangement links TRBV29-1 to TRBJ2-3; D gene unclear. The CDR3 is 12 residues long. V lost 0 bases, J lost 6 bases, and 7 bases lay in between. The germline CDR1 and CDR2 sequences are SQVTM and ANQGSEA. CDR3 bases: TGCAGCGTTGAAGAGATGGTGGATACGCAGTATTTT. Protein product: CSVEEMVDTQYF.

This clonotype has a handful of counts. The V gene is TRBV28, the J gene TRBJ1-2; TRBD1 might be the D (5 bases). This CDR3 is 10 amino acids long. CDR1 and CDR2 from the germline V gene are MDHEN and SYDVKM. Trimming took off 5 bases at V and 8 bases at J, with 6 bases between the two ends. The CDR3 DNA sequence: TGTGCCAGCAGTCGGGGGGGCTACACCTTC. It is translated as CASSRGGYTF.

The chain uses TRBV9 and TRBJ2-1; no firm D call. Germline V CDR1 and CDR2: SGDLS, YYNGEE. CDR3 length: 17 amino acids. Trimming left V 0 bases short and J 5 bases short, with 18 bases between. The CDR3 DNA sequence: TGTGCCAGCAGCGTAGACCCCTACTTGCGTGGCCACAATGAGCAGTTCTTC. Amino acid sequence: CASSVDPYLRGHNEQFF.

This clonotype was counted only a few times. V usage is TRBV7-2 and J usage is TRBJ2-7, with 11 bases lining up with TRBD2. The CDR3 is made up of 16 amino acids. The junction had 10 bases not matched to a gene; V was cut back by 4 bases and J by 5 bases. CDR1 is SGHTA, CDR2 FQGNSA, per germline. The DNA for the CDR3 is TGTGCCAGCAGCTCCACAAGTGGACTAGCGGGCCACGAGCAGTACTTC. Protein product: CASSSTSGLAGHEQYF.

This chain uses TRBV6-4 with TRBJ2-3; D unclear. The CDR3 consists of 13 residues. The germline V gene encodes CDR1 MRHNA and CDR2 SNTAGT. Trimming stripped 3 bases from V and 1 base from J, with 5 bases between. The CDR3 region is CASSEAGTDTQYF. CDR3 coding DNA: TGTGCCAGCAGTGAGGCAGGCACAGATACGCAGTATTTT.

V gene TRBV20-1 combines with J gene TRBJ2-3; 13 bases line up with TRBD2. Looked up from germline, CDR1 is DFQATT and CDR2 is SNEGSKA (reference sequence). The ends lost 3 bases at V and 3 bases at J; junction bases unmatched: 9. This CDR3 has 17 amino acids. CDR3 sequence (DNA): TGCAGTGCTAGGACTAGCGGGAGGTGGGATAGAACAGATACGCAGTATTTT. This translates into CSARTSGRWDRTDTQYF.

This clonotype was seen a few times. The V gene is TRBV3-1, the J gene TRBJ1-5; no definite D call. The CDR3 is made up of 14 amino acids. Germline V gene sequence: CDR1 LGHDT, CDR2 YNNKEL (reference sequence). V was shortened by 1 base and J by 1 base, with 5 bases between the two germline ends. Here the CDR3 reads CASSQVGSNQPQHF. CDR3 DNA: TGTGCCAGCAGCCAAGTCGGGAGCAATCAGCCCCAGCATTTT.

The gene calls are TRBV18 and TRBJ2-3; D unresolved. CDR1 and CDR2 from the germline V gene are KGHSH and LQKENI. The ends were cut back, 2 bases at V and 4 bases at J, with 13 bases in the middle. This CDR3 has 15 residues. CDR3 nucleotide sequence: TGTGCCAGCTCACCATCGACGTTCGGGTCAGATACGCAGTATTTT. Its translation is CASSPSTFGSDTQYF. The full variable domain, its missing parts supplied by reference TRBV18 and TRBJ2-3, is NAGVMQNPRHLVRRRGQEARLRCSPMKGHSHVYWYRQLPEEGLKFMVYLQKENIIDESGMPKERFSAEFPKEGPSILRIQQVVRGDSAAYFCASSPSTFGSDTQYFGPGTRLTVL.

This clonotype came up once. The J gene is TRBJ1-2, the V gene TRBV6-5; D perhaps matches TRBD1 (5 bases). Germline lookup yields CDR1 MNHEY and CDR2 SVGAGI. CDR3 length equals 12 residues. Trimming shortened V by 6 bases and J by 3 bases, and 8 bases separated the two germline ends. CDR3 in amino acids: CASSRDHYGYTF. CDR3 coding DNA: TGTGCCAGCAGCCGGGACCACTATGGCTACACCTTC.

This clonotype was found once. The rearrangement uses TRBV7-3 and TRBJ2-2, with a tentative D call TRBD2 (5 bases). Per germline, CDR1 SGHTA and CDR2 FQGTGA. V lost 3 bases to trimming and J lost 1 base, with 12 bases between them. The CDR3 length is 16 residues. The CDR3 DNA is TGTGCCAGCAGCTTCTCTGCGGGCGAGAACACCGGGGAGCTGTTTTTT. Translating gives CASSFSAGENTGELFF.

The V call is TRBV3-1, the J call TRBJ2-1; D call uncertain. CDR3 length equals 13 residues. The germline V gene encodes CDR1 LGHDT and CDR2 YNNKEL (reference sequence). The ends were cut back, 0 bases at V and 8 bases at J, with 8 bases in the middle. The CDR3 coding sequence is TGTGCCAGCAGCCAAGACATCCCATATGAGCAGTTCTTC. This encodes CASSQDIPYEQFF.

The chain couples TRBV5-1 to TRBJ2-5; D is possibly TRBD1 or TRBD2 (5 bases each). CDR3 length: 14 residues. V lost 4 bases and J lost 0, with 10 bases in between. CDR1 and CDR2 (germline): SGHRS, YFSETQ. CDR3 protein: CASSPGPNQETQYF. In DNA form, the CDR3 reads TGCGCCAGCAGCCCGGGACCGAACCAAGAGACCCAGTACTTC.

This chain connects TRBV6-1 to TRBJ1-1, with D possibly being TRBD1 (5 bases). Germline V gene sequence: CDR1 MNHNS, CDR2 SASEGT. The CDR3 is 12 residues long. Trimming took 5 bases from V and 11 from J, leaving 15 bases between them. The CDR3 is CASSPNVEGAFF. The DNA for the CDR3 is TGTGCCAGCAGTCCAAATGTCGAGGGGGCTTTCTTT.

Here the CDR3 reads CASSVDRGLYEQYF. In nucleotides, the CDR3 is TGTGCCAGCAGCGTCGACAGGGGACTCTACGAGCAGTACTTC. The chain carries TRBV7-2 and TRBJ2-7; 8 bases are a match to TRBD1. Germline V lookup: CDR1 SGHTA, CDR2 FQGNSA. Trimming took 5 bases from V and 3 from J; bases not matched to a gene: 6. This CDR3 contains 14 residues. Full variable domain (missing parts from reference TRBV7-2 and TRBJ2-7): GAGVSQSPSNKVTEKGKDVELRCDPISGHTALYWYRQSLGQGLEFLIYFQGNSAPDKSGLPSDRFSAERTGGSVSTLTIQRTQQEDSAVYLCASSVDRGLYEQYFGPGTRLTVT.

V and J are TRBV24-1 and TRBJ2-2; no reliable D call. Trimming pared 3 bases from V and 1 base from J, leaving 5 bases between. CDR3 size: 14 residues. Per germline, CDR1 KGHDR and CDR2 SFDVKD. The chain's CDR3 is CATSDPGNTGELFF. For the CDR3, the DNA is TGTGCCACCAGTGATCCAGGGAACACCGGGGAGCTGTTTTTT.

V gene TRBV7-8 combines with J gene TRBJ2-1; 12 nucleotides match TRBD2. The CDR3 is 19 residues long. The V gene end was trimmed by 5 bases and the J gene end by 7 bases; junction bases not matched to a gene: 18. The germline V gene encodes CDR1 SGHVS and CDR2 FQNEAQ. CDR3 nucleotides: TGTGCCAGCAGCCACGAGAGTAGGCTAGCGGGGGGGCGGGGAAATGAGCAGTTCTTC. Translating it yields CASSHESRLAGGRGNEQFF.

The chain has TRBV10-3 and TRBJ2-3; 9 bases map to TRBD2. V shed 3 bases, J shed 1 base, and the junction held 5 bases outside the gene matches. The CDR3 contains 16 residues. CDR1 ENHRY and CDR2 SYGVKD come from the germline V gene. The CDR3 is CAISDPLAGRTDTQYF. The CDR3 nucleotides read TGTGCCATCAGTGACCCACTAGCGGGCCGCACAGATACGCAGTATTTT.

The chain employs TRBV6-6 and TRBJ2-4; no clear D gene. This CDR3 is 12 amino acids long. Looked up from germline, CDR1 is MNHNY and CDR2 is SVGAGI (reference sequence). Trimming shortened V by 0 bases and J by 4 bases, and 1 base separated the two germline ends. CDR3 in amino acids: CASSYSKNIQYF. CDR3 nucleotide sequence: TGTGCCAGCAGTTACTCTAAAAACATTCAGTACTTC.

The J gene is TRBJ2-7, the V gene TRBV6-4; 11 bases are shared with TRBD2. Per germline, CDR1 MRHNA and CDR2 SNTAGT. This CDR3 has 19 residues. V trimming: 3 bases; J trimming: 0 bases; junction bases outside the gene matches: 13. The CDR3 sequence is CASSDGLAGGLKISYEQYF. CDR3 DNA: TGTGCCAGCAGTGATGGGCTAGCGGGGGGTTTAAAGATCTCCTACGAGCAGTACTTC.

The gene calls are TRBV11-2 and TRBJ2-1; perhaps TRBD2 as D (6 bases). Trimming took off 4 bases at V and 5 bases at J, with 15 bases between the two ends. Germline V gene sequence: CDR1 SGHAT, CDR2 FQNNGV. CDR3 length: 15 residues. CDR3 region: CASSWPGGTHNEQFF. As DNA, the CDR3 is TGTGCCAGCAGCTGGCCTGGCGGGACTCACAATGAGCAGTTCTTC.